These 29 T cell receptor beta chains originate from one sample sequenced in a study of blood T cell repertoires in COVID-19. The data were produced by immunoSEQ multiplex PCR, yet TCRdb's version contains in-frame clones alone and is incomplete. The table lists approximately 250,000 clones, around 88% of them singletons. The sequenced sample consisted of PBMCs or T cells enriched from blood (not recorded which). These receptor sequences come from a woman aged 40 to 50 with acute COVID-19.

The rearrangement links TRBV28 to TRBJ1-6; the D gene is possibly TRBD1 (6 bases). Trimming removed 2 bases at V and 6 bases at J, with 14 bases between. The CDR3 contains 16 residues. Looked up from germline, CDR1 is MDHEN and CDR2 is SYDVKM. The CDR3 sequence: CASSLGGRGGNSPLHF. The CDR3, as DNA: TGTGCCAGCAGTTTAGGGGGCAGGGGCGGTAATTCACCCCTCCACTTT.

This clone came up once. The V call is TRBV10-3, the J call TRBJ2-3; 8 nucleotides align to TRBD2. J was trimmed by 4 bases and V by 6 bases; bases with no gene match: 18. CDR1 and CDR2 from the germline V gene are ENHRY and SYGVKD. This CDR3 has 18 amino acids. CDR3 amino acids: CAIRGTSGGPAGPDTQYF. For the CDR3, the DNA is TGTGCCATCAGGGGTACTAGCGGTGGCCCCGCCGGGCCAGATACGCAGTATTTT.

The V gene is TRBV6-5, the J gene TRBJ1-1, with 9 bases identical to TRBD1. In germline, CDR1 is MNHEY, CDR2 SVGAGI. V dropped 6 bases and J dropped 9; count of bases not matched to a gene: 8. CDR3 length: 13 amino acids. CDR3 region: CASRTVGQGQAFF. CDR3 bases: TGTGCCAGCAGAACCGTAGGACAGGGGCAAGCTTTCTTT.

CDR3 nucleotide sequence: TGTGCCATCAGTGAACAGGCCCCTGAGCAGTTCTTC. This gives the protein CAISEQAPEQFF. The chain has TRBV10-3 and TRBJ2-1, with a weak D call TRBD1 (5 bases). V was pared by 3 bases and J by 9 bases, with 9 bases between. The germline V gene encodes CDR1 ENHRY and CDR2 SYGVKD. The CDR3 length is 12 residues.

The chain uses TRBV23-1 and TRBJ1-6; 7 bases line up with TRBD1. TRBV23-1 is assigned to the ORF class and has an uncertain function. The CDR3 spans 14 residues. The V segment lost 2 bases and the J segment 6 bases; nucleotides outside the gene matches: 1. The CDR3 sequence is CASSQGTVNSPLHF. CDR3 coding DNA: TGCGCCAGCAGTCAAGGGACAGTTAATTCACCCCTCCACTTT.

CDR3 protein: CASSLGQGSNSPLHF. The CDR3 DNA reads TGTGCCAGCAGCTTAGGTCAGGGGTCTAATTCACCCCTCCACTTT. The rearrangement uses TRBV7-8 and TRBJ1-6; D may be TRBD1 (6 bases). The CDR3 has 15 residues. The V gene lost 1 base and the J gene lost 6 bases, with 10 bases spanning the gap. CDR1 and CDR2 from the germline V gene are SGHVS and FQNEAQ.

The CDR3 nucleotides are TGTGCCAGCAGTCCGGACCCTTCCCGGGGTGGCTACACCTTC. This encodes CASSPDPSRGGYTF. The rearrangement joins TRBV6-4 to TRBJ1-2; D uncertain. Germline CDR1 MRHNA, CDR2 SNTAGT. Trimming took 5 bases from V and 7 from J, leaving 17 bases between them. The CDR3 contains 14 residues.

The chain employs TRBV11-3 and TRBJ1-3; D is uncertain. The CDR3 is 12 amino acids. Trimming removed 5 bases at V and 6 bases at J, with 8 bases between. The V gene's germline CDR1 is SGHNT and CDR2 YENEEA. In DNA form, the CDR3 reads TGTGCCAGCAGCCCCAGCGCAAACACCATATATTTT. The encoded protein is CASSPSANTIYF.

The rearrangement links TRBV12-2 to TRBJ2-7; TRBD2, the table's D call, was not compared with the DNA. TRBV12-2 represents a pseudogene. The CDR3 is 14 residues long. CDR3 amino acids: CASRSRCLSYEQYV. The CDR3 nucleotides read TGTGCAAGTCGCTCCCGGTGCCTCTCCTACGAGCAGTACGTC.

The V and J genes are TRBV6-5 and TRBJ1-5, with 11 bases identical to TRBD1. Germline loops: CDR1 MNHEY, CDR2 SVGAGI. V trimming: 5 bases; J trimming: 6 bases; junction bases outside the gene matches: 3. This CDR3 contains 14 residues. In DNA form, the CDR3 reads TGTGCCAGCAGTCGGACAGGGGGCGTTCAGCCCCAGCATTTT. As protein: CASSRTGGVQPQHF.

V is TRBV2 and J is TRBJ1-5; D is undetermined. V gave up 4 bases and J gave up 2 bases, with 6 bases separating them. Germline V lookup: CDR1 SNHLY, CDR2 FYNNEI. The CDR3 is 13 amino acids. The CDR3 region is CASSVQGNQPQHF. For the CDR3, the DNA is TGTGCCAGCAGTGTGCAGGGCAATCAGCCCCAGCATTTT.

The gene calls are TRBV18 and TRBJ1-2; tentatively, D is TRBD1 (5 bases). This CDR3 comprises 19 residues. V was trimmed by 3 bases and J by 1 base, leaving 24 bases between them. Germline assignment: CDR1 KGHSH and CDR2 LQKENI. CDR3 nucleotides: TGTGCCAGCTCACCTCTTCATTCGGTTGGAGGGGATGGTAACTATGGCTACACCTTC. Translating gives CASSPLHSVGGDGNYGYTF.

The chain uses TRBV18 and TRBJ2-4; 8 nucleotides align to TRBD1. Trimming at V came to 3 bases and at J to 0 bases, leaving 22 bases not matched to a gene. Germline lookup yields CDR1 KGHSH and CDR2 LQKENI. CDR3 length: 22 amino acids. CDR3 sequence (DNA): TGTGCCAGCTCACCGCCTTATAGGGTTTCAGGACAGGGAACACTAGCCAAAAACATTCAGTACTTC. Its protein product is CASSPPYRVSGQGTLAKNIQYF. The entire variable domain, with the rest obtained from reference TRBV18 and TRBJ2-4, is as follows: NAGVMQNPRHLVRRRGQEARLRCSPMKGHSHVYWYRQLPEEGLKFMVYLQKENIIDESGMPKERFSAEFPKEGPSILRIQQVVRGDSAAYFCASSPPYRVSGQGTLAKNIQYFGAGTRLSVL.

The CDR3 region has the DNA TGTGCCAGCAGTTCCGGACAGGGTATGGATCAGCCCCAGCATTTT. Translated, it gives CASSSGQGMDQPQHF. The chain carries TRBV28 and TRBJ1-5, with TRBD1 matching 8 bases. The junction had 7 bases not matched to a gene; V was cut back by 4 bases and J by 5 bases. The CDR3 is made up of 15 amino acids. Germline CDR1 is MDHEN and CDR2 is SYDVKM.

The chain's CDR3 is CASSLRLQSYNEQFF. Here the CDR3 DNA reads TGTGCCAGCAGCCTTCGACTTCAGTCCTACAATGAGCAGTTCTTC. J is TRBJ2-1 and V is TRBV3-1 (or the pseudogene TRBV3-2); D unclear. This CDR3 has 15 residues. V was shortened by 4 bases and J by 1 base, with 11 bases between the two germline ends. Germline V gives CDR1 LGHDT, CDR2 YNNKEL (reference sequence).

The rearrangement uses TRBV19 and TRBJ1-5; 10 bases are shared with TRBD1. The germline CDR1 and CDR2 sequences are LNHDA and SQIVND (reference sequence). This CDR3 has 16 amino acids. V shed 9 bases, J shed 2 bases, and the junction held 10 bases outside the gene matches. The CDR3 bases are TGTGCCAGCCTCCCGACAGGGGGCCGTGGCAATCAGCCCCAGCATTTT. Encoded protein: CASLPTGGRGNQPQHF. The whole variable domain, remainder taken from reference TRBV19 and TRBJ1-5, is DGGITQSPKYLFRKEGQNVTLSCEQNLNHDAMYWYRQDPGQGLRLIYYSQIVNDFQKGDIAEGYSVSREKKESFPLTVTSAQKNPTAFYLCASLPTGGRGNQPQHFGDGTRLSIL.

The chain carries TRBV11-2 and TRBJ1-1; 10 bases align to TRBD1. CDR3 length: 15 amino acids. The V gene's germline CDR1 is SGHAT and CDR2 FQNNGV. The trim removed 1 base at V and 4 bases at J, leaving 3 bases unmatched. DNA for the CDR3: TGTGCCAGCAGCTTAGGACAGGGGGCGCTCACTGAAGCTTTCTTT. This translates into CASSLGQGALTEAFF.

The CDR3 loop is CASSRGQGARYEQYF. In DNA form, the CDR3 reads TGTGCCAGCAGCCGGGGACAGGGGGCGCGCTACGAGCAGTACTTC. The chain employs TRBV13 and TRBJ2-7, with TRBD1 matching 12 bases. Germline V gene sequence: CDR1 PRHDT, CDR2 FYEKMQ (reference sequence). The length of the CDR3 is 15 residues. The trim removed 5 bases at V and 3 bases at J, leaving 5 bases unmatched.

The table lists this clone with a count of one. This chain joins TRBV24-1 and TRBJ1-2, with TRBD1 matching over 7 bases. From germline, CDR1 is KGHDR and CDR2 SFDVKD. V shed 3 bases and J 6 bases; nucleotides not matched to a gene: 18. The CDR3 totals 18 residues. The CDR3 DNA follows: TGTGCCACCAGTGATCCGACAGGGACGGGACTGTTTTCGGATGGCTACACCTTC. It is translated as CATSDPTGTGLFSDGYTF.

V is TRBV19 and J is TRBJ2-1; D call uncertain. Germline values: CDR1 LNHDA, CDR2 SQIVND (reference sequence). The V end was cut by 3 bases, the J end by 6 bases, with 9 bases between. CDR3 length: 13 residues. CDR3 sequence reads: CASSISRFNEQFF. The CDR3 region has the DNA TGTGCCAGTAGTATCTCTCGGTTCAATGAGCAGTTCTTC.

The chain links TRBV5-1 to TRBJ1-1; possible D gene TRBD1, 6 bases. CDR3 size: 15 residues. Germline loops: CDR1 SGHRS, CDR2 YFSETQ. Deletions cut 0 bases from V and 4 bases from J, with 13 bases between. The DNA of the CDR3 is TGCGCCAGCAGCTTGGGGCAGGGGAAGAGCACTGAAGCTTTCTTT. This encodes CASSLGQGKSTEAFF.

V is TRBV7-9 and J is TRBJ1-2; tentatively, D is TRBD1 (5 bases). Per the germline V gene, CDR1 is SEHNR and CDR2 is FQNEAQ (reference sequence). This CDR3 spans 15 amino acids. Between the trimmed V and J ends, which lost 5 bases and 1 base, there was a span of 14 bases. CDR3: CASSKPGQSNYGYTF. The CDR3 DNA sequence: TGTGCCAGCAGCAAACCTGGACAAAGTAACTATGGCTACACCTTC.

The rearrangement joins TRBV5-1 to TRBJ2-2; possibly TRBD1 for D (6 bases). Per germline, CDR1 SGHRS and CDR2 YFSETQ. This CDR3 is built from 15 residues. Trimming cost V 6 bases and J 0 bases, with 12 bases left between them. CDR3 loop: CASTRQATNTGELFF. In DNA form, the CDR3 reads TGCGCCAGCACCAGACAGGCGACGAACACCGGGGAGCTGTTTTTT.

The chain joins TRBV10-3 to TRBJ1-6, with TRBD1 as a possible D gene (5 bases). This CDR3 is 14 amino acids long. The V end lost 6 bases, the J end lost 7 bases, and 13 bases lay between the germline ends. Germline values: CDR1 ENHRY, CDR2 SYGVKD. This CDR3 is CAIRTGTQNSPLHF. In nucleotides, the CDR3 is TGTGCCATCAGAACCGGGACTCAAAATTCACCCCTCCACTTT.

The chain combines TRBV21-1 with TRBJ2-7; TRBD2 is the table's D call and was not checked against the DNA. TRBV21-1 corresponds to a pseudogene. This CDR3 has 13 residues. The CDR3: CASSTGRIGGQYV. DNA of the CDR3: TGTGCCAGCAGTACCGGACGGATTGGAGGGCAGTACGTC.

This chain connects TRBV5-1 to TRBJ1-2; TRBD1 aligns across 9 bases. The V gene end was trimmed by 4 bases and the J gene end by 4 bases; junction bases not matched to a gene: 14. This CDR3 is 17 amino acids long. Germline V gene sequence: CDR1 SGHRS, CDR2 YFSETQ. Written as DNA, the CDR3 is TGCGCCAGCAGCACCAAATCACAACAGGGGGCTGGCTATGGCTACACCTTC. Translated, it gives CASSTKSQQGAGYGYTF. Full variable domain (remainder filled in from reference TRBV5-1 and TRBJ1-2): KAGVTQTPRYLIKTRGQQVTLSCSPISGHRSVSWYQQTPGQGLQFLFEYFSETQRNKGNFPGRFSGRQFSNSRSEMNVSTLELGDSALYLCASSTKSQQGAGYGYTFGSGTRLTVV.

The rearrangement links TRBV12-5 to TRBJ2-5, with 8 bases lining up with TRBD2. Germline CDR1 and CDR2: LGHNT and FRNRAP. There are 14 residues in the CDR3. V lost 1 base, J lost 5 bases, and 3 bases stayed unmatched. This CDR3 reads CASGLAGGRETQYF. In DNA form, the CDR3 reads TGTGCTAGTGGTTTGGCGGGAGGGCGCGAGACCCAGTACTTC.

V and J are TRBV11-2 and TRBJ2-1; 7 bases map to TRBD2. Trimming removed 2 bases from V and 6 bases from J; junction bases left unmatched: 10. There are 16 residues in the CDR3. Germline V gives CDR1 SGHAT, CDR2 FQNNGV. CDR3 DNA: TGTGCCAGCAGCTTATCAGCGGGACTCAAGTCCAATGAGCAGTTCTTC. Translating it yields CASSLSAGLKSNEQFF.

This chain connects TRBV6-5 to TRBJ2-7, with D possibly being TRBD2 (6 bases). This CDR3 has 15 residues. Per the germline V gene, CDR1 is MNHEY and CDR2 is SVGAGI. V lost 7 bases to trimming and J lost 3 bases, with 19 bases between them. The CDR3 coding sequence is TGTGCCAGCATCCCCCCAGGAGGGATATACTACGAGCAGTACTTC. The encoded protein is CASIPPGGIYYEQYF.